A single sample gave rise to the 20 T cell receptor beta chains below, sequenced in a study of T cells in Graves' hyperthyroidism and ophthalmopathy. RNA transcripts were the template for amplifying TCR beta CDR3 regions. The primer set for the first-round RT-PCR of the TCR CDR3 was HTBI. TCRdb re-called the multiplex PCR reads through MiXCR, storing one row per CDR3 protein. The sample shows about 300,000 distinct CDR3 sequences, around 20% of them seen only once. The sample was blood. Receptor source: a man aged 45-65 years with Graves' ophthalmopathy.

The chain links TRBV19 to TRBJ2-1, with 10 positions matching TRBD1. CDR3 length: 15 amino acids. The germline gives CDR1 LNHDA, CDR2 SQIVND (reference sequence). Losses at the gene ends were 3 bases for V and 6 bases for J; bases not matched to a gene: 5. The CDR3 nucleotides are TGTGCCAGTAGTATCCGGAGACAGGGGGCCAATGAGCAGTTCTTC. This translates into CASSIRRQGANEQFF.

The chain is built from TRBV10-3 and TRBJ1-3; TRBD1 matches at 7 bases. V lost 4 bases to trimming and J lost 0 bases; unmatched junction nucleotides: 3. The CDR3 has 15 residues. Germline V gene data show CDR1 as ENHRY and CDR2 as SYGVKD. The CDR3 loop reads CAISVGTASGNTIYF. The DNA of the CDR3 is TGTGCCATCAGTGTGGGGACAGCCTCTGGAAACACCATATATTTT.

This clonotype was seen only a few times. This rearrangement joins TRBV2 to TRBJ1-4; D might be TRBD1 (6 bases). Germline CDR1 reads SNHLY; CDR2 reads FYNNEI. The CDR3 loop spans 13 amino acids. The V and J ends lost 6 bases and 5 bases respectively, with 10 bases between them. CDR3 bases: TGTGCCAGCAGGACAGGCTTGAATGAAAAACTGTTTTTT. Its protein product is CASRTGLNEKLFF.

This clonotype was counted only a few times. The V gene is TRBV5-8, the J gene TRBJ1-2; no reliable D call. The CDR3 has 16 residues. Germline V gene data show CDR1 as SGHTS and CDR2 as YDEGEE. Trimming left V 0 bases short and J 4 bases short, with 16 bases between. This chain's CDR3 is CASSLVLETRVYGYTF. Here the CDR3 DNA reads TGTGCCAGCAGCTTGGTGTTGGAGACCCGGGTCTATGGCTACACCTTC. Filled out from reference TRBV5-8 and TRBJ1-2, the complete variable domain reads EAGVTQSPTHLIKTRGQQATLRCSPISGHTSVYWYQQALGLGLQFLLWYDEGEERNRGNFPPRFSGRQFPNYSSELNVNALELEDSALYLCASSLVLETRVYGYTFGSGTRLTVV.

This clonotype was detected many times. In DNA form, the CDR3 reads TGCAGTGCTGCAGCTAACTATGGCTACACCTTC. Translating gives CSAAANYGYTF. This sequence joins TRBV20-1 and TRBJ1-2; D call uncertain. The germline CDR1 and CDR2 sequences are DFQATT and SNEGSKA (reference sequence). With 5 bases removed from V and 0 bases from J, the gap between germline ends came to 4 bases. The CDR3 has 11 residues.

This clonotype was seen at least ten times. The rearrangement uses TRBV18 and TRBJ2-2; D is uncertain. The V gene lost 4 bases and the J gene lost 0 bases, with 18 bases spanning the gap. This CDR3 contains 18 residues. The germline V gene encodes CDR1 KGHSH and CDR2 LQKENI. Written as DNA, the CDR3 is TGTGCCAGCTCACAAGCGCAGCGCCGGAATGCGAACACCGGGGAGCTGTTTTTT. It yields the protein CASSQAQRRNANTGELFF.

The CDR3 sequence is CASSLLTSGRLSYEQYF. The CDR3 DNA follows: TGCGCCAGCAGCTTATTGACTAGCGGGAGGCTCTCCTACGAGCAGTACTTC. J is TRBJ2-7 and V is TRBV5-1, with 13 bases that match TRBD2. Germline V gene data show CDR1 as SGHRS and CDR2 as YFSETQ. The CDR3 has 17 residues. Trimming at V came to 2 bases and at J to 0 bases, leaving 5 bases not matched to a gene.

This rearrangement joins TRBV27 to TRBJ2-2; 7 nucleotides match TRBD2. Germline V lookup: CDR1 MNHEY, CDR2 SMNVEV (reference sequence). This CDR3 comprises 17 residues. The V and J ends lost 6 bases and 8 bases, in that order; junction bases with no gene match: 18. The CDR3 reads CASRTLGEGPLSGELFF. The CDR3 coding sequence is TGTGCCAGCAGAACCCTGGGGGAGGGCCCTCTTTCTGGGGAGCTGTTTTTT.

This clonotype was detected many times. This chain uses TRBV2 with TRBJ1-5, with 10 bases lining up with TRBD1. This CDR3 has 15 amino acids. V shed 7 bases and J 2 bases; nucleotides not matched to a gene: 5. Per germline, CDR1 SNHLY and CDR2 FYNNEI. The DNA for the CDR3 is TGTGCCAGCACTGGGGACAGGGGAGGCAATCAGCCCCAGCATTTT. Its protein is CASTGDRGGNQPQHF. Combining the CDR3 with reference TRBV2 and TRBJ1-5 gives the whole variable domain EPEVTQTPSHQVTQMGQEVILRCVPISNHLYFYWYRQILGQKVEFLVSFYNNEISEKSEIFDDQFSVERPDGSNFTLKIRSTKLEDSAMYFCASTGDRGGNQPQHFGDGTRLSIL.

Written as DNA, the CDR3 is TGTGCCAGCAGTTCGATGGACCTCGCCCTCGGGACCAAATCCATATATTTT. It is translated as CASSSMDLALGTKSIYF. This chain links TRBV6-5 with TRBJ1-3; D is perhaps TRBD1 (5 bases). V was clipped by 4 bases and J by 11 bases, with 27 bases between them. The CDR3 has 17 amino acids. From germline, CDR1 is MNHEY and CDR2 SVGAGI.

This clonotype turned up a few times. The chain is built from TRBV28 and TRBJ1-6, with D possibly TRBD1 on 6 matching bases. CDR1 and CDR2 (germline): MDHEN, SYDVKM. With 5 bases removed from V and 10 bases from J, the gap between germline ends came to 15 bases. This CDR3 is 14 amino acids long. This chain's CDR3 is CASSEQGWESPLHF. The CDR3 nucleotides read TGTGCCAGCAGTGAACAGGGCTGGGAATCACCCCTCCACTTT.

V and J are TRBV6-1 and TRBJ2-2; D uncertain. The germline gives CDR1 MNHNS, CDR2 SASEGT. V lost 8 bases, J lost 1 base, and 2 bases lay in between. There are 11 residues in the CDR3. CDR3 DNA sequence: TGTGCCAGCGAGAACACCGGGGAGCTGTTTTTT. Encoded protein: CASENTGELFF.

This clonotype was seen a few times. V and J are TRBV15 and TRBJ2-1, with D perhaps being TRBD1 or TRBD2 (5 bases each). This CDR3 is built from 17 residues. Trimming cost V 9 bases and J 6 bases, with 27 bases left between them. CDR1 and CDR2 from the germline V gene are LNHNV and YYDKDF (reference sequence). In nucleotides, the CDR3 is TGTGCCACGGGGGTCGTCGCCGAAAGGACGAGGCGCAATGAGCAGTTCTTC. Translated, it gives CATGVVAERTRRNEQFF.

There are many counts of this clonotype. The chain employs TRBV20-1 and TRBJ2-5; 7 bases match TRBD1. Per the germline V gene, CDR1 is DFQATT and CDR2 is SNEGSKA (reference sequence). V shed 3 bases and J 4 bases; nucleotides not matched to a gene: 8. This CDR3 is 14 amino acids long. For the CDR3, the DNA is TGCAGTGCTAGTGCTACGACAGGGAGAGAGACCCAGTACTTC. Translating gives CSASATTGRETQYF.

The J gene is TRBJ2-5, the V gene TRBV13, with TRBD1 identical over 7 bases. In germline, CDR1 is PRHDT, CDR2 FYEKMQ (reference sequence). The CDR3 is 17 amino acids. Trimming cost V 5 bases and J 2 bases; bases outside gene matches: 14. The CDR3 bases are TGTGCCAGCAGCCGACGCGGCCAGGGGGTGATACAAGAGACCCAGTACTTC. It yields the protein CASSRRGQGVIQETQYF.

The chain employs TRBV28 and TRBJ2-7; TRBD1 matches 10 bases. The ends lost 8 bases at V and 0 bases at J; junction bases unmatched: 4. Germline V gives CDR1 MDHEN, CDR2 SYDVKM. The CDR3 contains 14 residues. CDR3 DNA: TGTGCCAGCGGGACAGGGGCGTACTCCTACGAGCAGTACTTC. It codes for CASGTGAYSYEQYF. Supplemented by reference TRBV28 and TRBJ2-7, the full variable domain reads DVKVTQSSRYLVKRTGEKVFLECVQDMDHENMFWYRQDPGLGLRLIYFSYDVKMKEKGDIPEGYSVSREKKERFSLILESASTNQTSMYLCASGTGAYSYEQYFGPGTRLTVT.

This clonotype was counted once. V and J are TRBV27 and TRBJ2-7; D gene unclear. Germline loops: CDR1 MNHEY, CDR2 SMNVEV (reference sequence). The CDR3 sequence is 13 residues long. V lost 5 bases to trimming and J lost 4 bases, with 12 bases between them. The CDR3 sequence: CASSTIGTYEQYF. CDR3 in DNA: TGTGCCAGCAGTACGATCGGAACGTACGAGCAGTACTTC.

In this sample, this clonotype turned up a few times. This chain joins TRBV6-2 or TRBV6-3 and TRBJ2-3, with D uncertain. Germline V gene sequence: CDR1 MNHEY, CDR2 SVGEGT. V dropped 5 bases and J dropped 2 bases, with 8 bases sitting between them. The CDR3 extends over 13 amino acids. CDR3 amino acids: CASSPPNTDTQYF. Here the CDR3 DNA reads TGTGCCAGCAGTCCTCCTAACACAGATACGCAGTATTTT.

This clonotype showed up many times. The genes are TRBV14 and TRBJ2-7; possibly TRBD1 or TRBD2 for D (6 bases each). The CDR3 has 15 residues. Germline V CDR1 and CDR2: SGHDN, FVKESK. Trimming pared 0 bases from V and 6 bases from J, leaving 15 bases between. The CDR3 loop reads CASSQDKGGFSEQYF. The CDR3 nucleotides read TGTGCCAGCAGCCAAGATAAGGGGGGCTTTTCCGAGCAGTACTTC.

This clonotype was counted a few times. The rearrangement links TRBV6-2 or TRBV6-3 to TRBJ2-7; D unclear. The V end lost 2 bases, the J end lost 6 bases, and 5 bases lay between the germline ends. The CDR3 extends over 11 amino acids. CDR1 and CDR2 from the germline V gene are MNHEY and SVGEGT. The CDR3 DNA reads TGTGCCAGCAGTTACCCCGCCGAGCAGTACTTC. It translates to CASSYPAEQYF.